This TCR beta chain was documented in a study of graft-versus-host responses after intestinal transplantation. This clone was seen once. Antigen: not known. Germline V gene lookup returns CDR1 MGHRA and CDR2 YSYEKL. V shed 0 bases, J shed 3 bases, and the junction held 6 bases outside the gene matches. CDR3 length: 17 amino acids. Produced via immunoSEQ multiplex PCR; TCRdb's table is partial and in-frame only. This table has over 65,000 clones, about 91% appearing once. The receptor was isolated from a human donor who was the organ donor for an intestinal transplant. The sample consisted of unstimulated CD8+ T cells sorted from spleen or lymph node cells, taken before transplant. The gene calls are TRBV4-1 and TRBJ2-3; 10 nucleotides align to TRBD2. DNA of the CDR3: TGCGCCAGCAGCCAAGAGGGGCTAGCGGGAGAGACAGATACGCAGTATTTT. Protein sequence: CASSQEGLAGETDTQYF.